One sample yielded the 5 T cell receptor beta chains listed below, sequenced in a study of blood T cell repertoires in COVID-19. Generated by immunoSEQ multiplex PCR, the TCRdb table keeps only in-frame clones and is missing some. Seen here are about 120,000 clones, around 90% observed once, and the top ten hold 3.5% to 4%. Sequencing input: peripheral blood. The receptor set was obtained from an older woman with COVID-19, enrolled during active disease.

This rearrangement joins TRBV5-1 to TRBJ2-5, with a tentative D call TRBD1 (8 bases). The CDR3 is 14 amino acids. CDR1 is SGHRS and CDR2 is YFSETQ in the germline V gene. Trimming stripped 0 bases from V and 4 bases from J, with 10 bases between. The chain's CDR3 is CASSLDRGGETQYF. In DNA, the CDR3 is TGCGCCAGCAGCTTGGACAGGGGGGGAGAGACCCAGTACTTC.

The V and J genes are TRBV7-2 and TRBJ2-2; D is unclear. CDR3 length equals 13 residues. Germline V gene sequence: CDR1 SGHTA, CDR2 FQGNSA. V was cut by 5 bases and J by 5 bases, with 9 bases left in between. Here the CDR3 reads CASSQMETGELFF. The CDR3 DNA is TGTGCCAGCAGCCAGATGGAGACCGGGGAGCTGTTTTTT.

The chain combines TRBV2 with TRBJ2-7, with no clear D. This CDR3 has 12 amino acids. The germline V and J ends were trimmed by 8 bases and 6 bases, with 14 bases remaining between them. Germline V gene lookup returns CDR1 SNHLY and CDR2 FYNNEI. CDR3 nucleotides: TGTGCCAGCGGTCGCACTCTCTCCGAGCAGTACTTC. As protein: CASGRTLSEQYF.

This chain connects TRBV20-1 to TRBJ2-5; 12 bases match TRBD2. In germline, CDR1 is DFQATT, CDR2 SNEGSKA (reference sequence). J gave up 1 base and V 3 bases, and 12 bases lay outside the gene matches. The CDR3 consists of 18 residues. CDR3 residues: CSASLPSGGARVQETQYF. The CDR3 region has the DNA TGCAGTGCTAGTTTGCCTAGCGGGGGGGCCAGGGTCCAAGAGACCCAGTACTTC.

The chain employs TRBV29-1 and TRBJ1-1; TRBD1 is a possible D gene (5 bases). Trimming cost V 7 bases and J 0 bases, with 24 bases left between them. The V gene's germline CDR1 is SQVTM and CDR2 ANQGSEA. The CDR3 spans 17 residues. CDR3 protein: CSAQTTGPYTMNTEAFF. The CDR3 DNA sequence: TGCAGCGCCCAAACCACAGGACCCTATACCATGAACACTGAAGCTTTCTTT.